This T cell receptor beta chain is drawn from a study of shared clonotypes between healthy human individuals. Study results and caveats: A few donors shared around 5.2% of their naive CD4 clonotypes.

As to this clone: What it binds is not known.

A CD45RA+ naive subset and a CD45RA-negative memory subset were split from CD4+ cells. The CDR3 contains 14 residues. Trimming removed 1 base from V and 5 bases from J; junction bases left unmatched: 3. Germline V gives CDR1 LNHDA, CDR2 SQIVND (reference sequence). The protocol was immunoSEQ multiplex PCR, while the TCRdb copy is restricted to in-frame clones and leaves out a portion. The sample records 950,000 to 1,100,000 clones, under 80% being singletons. The chain couples TRBV19 to TRBJ2-7, with TRBD2 matching 9 bases. This receptor was taken from a man between 18 and 35 years old in good health. Sequenced sample: memory CD4+ T cells sorted from blood. Sample subset: CD45RA-negative fraction. The CDR3 is CASSIGGRADEQYF. The DNA of the CDR3 is TGTGCCAGTAGTATAGGCGGGAGGGCCGACGAGCAGTACTTC.